The present entry profiles one TCR beta chain with its context. The data are from a study of T cell responses to AZD1222 COVID-19 vaccine. CDR1 MNHEY and CDR2 SVGEGT come from the germline V gene. CDR3 size: 14 residues. Trimming removed 5 bases from V and 8 bases from J, with 18 bases in between. Using immunoSEQ multiplex PCR, the repertoire was profiled, and TCRdb retains in-frame clones only, with some absent. The sample has 100,000 to 120,000 clones; 85% to 95% are singletons. The chain joins TRBV6-2 or TRBV6-3 to TRBJ1-2; D gene unclear. Source: peripheral blood, taken on day 0 of AZD1222 vaccination. The sequence derives from an adult in good health. CDR3 protein: CASSPTTNPGGYTF. The DNA for the CDR3 is TGTGCCAGCAGTCCAACCACCAACCCCGGGGGCTACACCTTC.